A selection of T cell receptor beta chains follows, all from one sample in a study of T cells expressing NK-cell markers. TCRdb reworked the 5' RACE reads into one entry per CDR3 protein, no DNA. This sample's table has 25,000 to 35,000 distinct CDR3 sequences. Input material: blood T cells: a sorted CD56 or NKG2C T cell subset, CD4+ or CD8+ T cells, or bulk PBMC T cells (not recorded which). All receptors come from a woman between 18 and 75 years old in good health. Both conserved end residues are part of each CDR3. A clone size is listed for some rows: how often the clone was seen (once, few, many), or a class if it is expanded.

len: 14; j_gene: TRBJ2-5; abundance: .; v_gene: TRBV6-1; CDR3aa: CASFSPGLQETQYF
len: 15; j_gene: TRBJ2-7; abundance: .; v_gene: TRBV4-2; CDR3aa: CASSDRQGFSYEQYF
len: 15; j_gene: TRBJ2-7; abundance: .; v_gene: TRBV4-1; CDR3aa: CASSPGTSSDYEQYF
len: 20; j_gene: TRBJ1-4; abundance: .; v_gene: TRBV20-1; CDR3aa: CSARDLPGTNRTVFNEKLFF
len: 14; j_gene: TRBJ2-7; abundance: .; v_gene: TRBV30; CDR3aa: CAWSPVGGRLEQYF
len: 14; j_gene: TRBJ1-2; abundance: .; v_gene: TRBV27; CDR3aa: CASSLLGGVDGYTF
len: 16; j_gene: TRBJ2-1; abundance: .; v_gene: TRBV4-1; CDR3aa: CASSQDLSGRYNEQFF
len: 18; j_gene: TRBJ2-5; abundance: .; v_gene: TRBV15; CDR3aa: CATSVTSGRAGLLETQYF
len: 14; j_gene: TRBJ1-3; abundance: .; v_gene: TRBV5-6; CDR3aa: CASSFQEGGNTIYF
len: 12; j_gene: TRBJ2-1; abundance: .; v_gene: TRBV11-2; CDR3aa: CASSLSFDEQFF
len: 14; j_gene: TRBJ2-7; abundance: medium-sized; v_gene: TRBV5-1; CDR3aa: CASTGGESSYEQYF
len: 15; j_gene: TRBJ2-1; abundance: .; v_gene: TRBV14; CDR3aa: CASSPHGGLLNEQFF
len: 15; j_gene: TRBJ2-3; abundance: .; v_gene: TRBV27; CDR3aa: CASSSLVAGTDTQYF
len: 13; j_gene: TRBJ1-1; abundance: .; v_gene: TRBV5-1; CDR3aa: CASTRTDNTEAFF
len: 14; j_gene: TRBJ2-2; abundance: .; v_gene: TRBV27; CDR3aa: CASSLGQNTGELFF
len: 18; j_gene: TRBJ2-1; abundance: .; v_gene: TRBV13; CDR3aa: CASSLISPGQGQYNEQFF
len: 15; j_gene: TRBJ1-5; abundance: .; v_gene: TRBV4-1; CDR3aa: CASSQSDRGNQPQHF
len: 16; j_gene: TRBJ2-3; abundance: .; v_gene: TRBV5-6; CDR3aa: CASSSLTSGPTDTQYF
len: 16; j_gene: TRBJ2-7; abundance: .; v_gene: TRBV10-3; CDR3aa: CAISELRGQTGYEQYF
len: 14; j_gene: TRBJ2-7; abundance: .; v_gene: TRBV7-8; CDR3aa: CASSLAGPGGEQYF
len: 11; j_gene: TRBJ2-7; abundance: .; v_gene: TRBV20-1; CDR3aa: CSARDGYEQYF
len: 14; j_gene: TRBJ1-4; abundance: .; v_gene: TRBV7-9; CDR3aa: CASSLSTGREKLFF
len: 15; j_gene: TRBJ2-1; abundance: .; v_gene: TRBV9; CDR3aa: CASSRTSGSMNEQFF
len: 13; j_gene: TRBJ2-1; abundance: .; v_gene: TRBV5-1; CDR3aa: CASSLRGYNEQFF
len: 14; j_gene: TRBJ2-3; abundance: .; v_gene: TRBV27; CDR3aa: CASSSTRTTDTQYF